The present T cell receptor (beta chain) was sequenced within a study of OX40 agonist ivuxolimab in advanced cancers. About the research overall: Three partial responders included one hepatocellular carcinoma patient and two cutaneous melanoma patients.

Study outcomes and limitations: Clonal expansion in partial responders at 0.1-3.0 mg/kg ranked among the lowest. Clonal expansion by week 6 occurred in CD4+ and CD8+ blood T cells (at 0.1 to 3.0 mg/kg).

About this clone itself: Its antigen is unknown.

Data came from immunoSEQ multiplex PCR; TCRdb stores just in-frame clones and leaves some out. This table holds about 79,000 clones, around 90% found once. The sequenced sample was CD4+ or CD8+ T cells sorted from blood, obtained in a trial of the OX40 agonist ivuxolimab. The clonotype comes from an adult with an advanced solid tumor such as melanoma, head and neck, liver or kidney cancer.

The chain's CDR3 is CASSLTGNTEAFF. CDR3 DNA sequence: TGTGCCAGCAGCTTGACAGGGAACACTGAAGCTTTCTTT. The rearrangement uses TRBV5-6 and TRBJ1-1; tentative D call: TRBD1 (5 bases). Germline V gene sequence: CDR1 SGHDT, CDR2 YYEEEE. This CDR3 is 13 amino acids long. V was cut by 1 base and J by 1 base, with 5 bases left in between. The entire variable domain, with the rest obtained from reference TRBV5-6 and TRBJ1-1, is as follows: DAGVTQSPTHLIKTRGQQVTLRCSPKSGHDTVSWYQQALGQGPQFIFQYYEEEERQRGNFPDRFSGHQFPNYSSELNVNALLLGDSALYLCASSLTGNTEAFFGQGTRLTVV.